A selection of T cell receptor beta chains follows, all from one sample in a study of blood T cell repertoires in COVID-19. Profiling relied on immunoSEQ multiplex PCR, and the TCRdb table lists in-frame clones only, not all of them. The table includes about 200,000 clones, roughly nine tenths detected once. The sequenced sample was PBMCs or T cells enriched from blood (not recorded which). Receptor source: a woman aged 25 to 39 with acute COVID-19. Each CDR3 is given with its conserved first and last residue. The order of the fields is V gene, J gene, D gene, CDR3 DNA, CDR3 protein. A D gene is named only where the DNA matches it firmly.

v_call: TRBV27
j_call: TRBJ2-2
d_call: -
cdr3_nt: TGTGCCAGCAGTCCCCCTGCCGGGGAGCTGTTTTTT
cdr3_aa: CASSPPAGELFF

v_call: TRBV6-2/TRBV6-3
j_call: TRBJ1-1
d_call: TRBD1
cdr3_nt: TGTGCCAGCAGTTACTCACAGGGGTGGACTGAAGCTTTCTTT
cdr3_aa: CASSYSQGWTEAFF

v_call: TRBV7-9
j_call: TRBJ1-2
d_call: -
cdr3_nt: TGTGCCAGCAGCCCGCCGGGGGGGGAGAGGGCAGACTATGGCTACACCTTC
cdr3_aa: CASSPPGGERADYGYTF

v_call: TRBV18
j_call: TRBJ1-1
d_call: -
cdr3_nt: TGTGCCAGCTCACCATGGGGTAGGGGCACTGAAGCTTTCTTT
cdr3_aa: CASSPWGRGTEAFF

v_call: TRBV7-6
j_call: TRBJ2-2
d_call: -
cdr3_nt: TGTGCCAGCAGCAGATCCACAGGGACCGGGGAGCTGTTTTTT
cdr3_aa: CASSRSTGTGELFF

v_call: TRBV30
j_call: TRBJ2-7
d_call: TRBD2
cdr3_nt: TGTGCCTGGAGTGTAGCGGGGACCTCCTACGAGCAGTACTTC
cdr3_aa: CAWSVAGTSYEQYF

v_call: TRBV5-6
j_call: TRBJ2-7
d_call: -
cdr3_nt: TGTGCCACTGGACGTCAGGCAGGGGAATTCGAGCAGTACTTC
cdr3_aa: CATGRQAGEFEQYF

v_call: TRBV18
j_call: TRBJ2-5
d_call: -
cdr3_nt: TGTGCCAGCTCACCGGACGGAAGTCCAGGGGAGACCCAGTACTTC
cdr3_aa: CASSPDGSPGETQYF

v_call: TRBV3-1/TRBV3-2
j_call: TRBJ2-3
d_call: -
cdr3_nt: TGTGCCAGCAGCCCTCCCGGGGGTACGCAGTATTTT
cdr3_aa: CASSPPGGTQYF

v_call: TRBV3-1/TRBV3-2
j_call: TRBJ1-1
d_call: -
cdr3_nt: TGTGCCAGCGGGCCCGGGGGGGCTTTGAACACTGAAGCTTTCTTT
cdr3_aa: CASGPGGALNTEAFF

v_call: TRBV7-6
j_call: TRBJ1-2
d_call: TRBD1
cdr3_nt: TGTGCCAGCAGCTTAGCCAGGGGGAGCGGCTACACCTTC
cdr3_aa: CASSLARGSGYTF

v_call: TRBV5-6
j_call: TRBJ1-2
d_call: -
cdr3_nt: TGTGCCAGCAGCCCTCGGACTGTGCGGGGCTATGGCTACACCTTC
cdr3_aa: CASSPRTVRGYGYTF

v_call: TRBV5-1
j_call: TRBJ1-3
d_call: -
cdr3_nt: TGCGCCAGCAGCTTGGCTCCTGGAAACACCATATATTTT
cdr3_aa: CASSLAPGNTIYF

v_call: TRBV24-1
j_call: TRBJ1-1
d_call: -
cdr3_nt: TGTGCCACCAGTGACGCCGCGACTGAAGCTTTCTTT
cdr3_aa: CATSDAATEAFF

v_call: TRBV7-9
j_call: TRBJ1-2
d_call: TRBD1
cdr3_nt: TGTGCCAGCAGCAAACGACAGGGGCTCTATGGCTACACCTTC
cdr3_aa: CASSKRQGLYGYTF

v_call: TRBV19
j_call: TRBJ2-7
d_call: TRBD1
cdr3_nt: TGTGCCAGTAGTAGCCGGGACAGATACGAGCAGTACTTC
cdr3_aa: CASSSRDRYEQYF

v_call: TRBV19
j_call: TRBJ2-1
d_call: TRBD1
cdr3_nt: TGTGCCAGTAGTAGGGGGACAGGGATCTACAATGAGCAGTTCTTC
cdr3_aa: CASSRGTGIYNEQFF

v_call: TRBV19
j_call: TRBJ1-6
d_call: TRBD1
cdr3_nt: TGTGCCAGTAGTATAGATGACAGGGGAGACTCACCCCTCCACTTT
cdr3_aa: CASSIDDRGDSPLHF